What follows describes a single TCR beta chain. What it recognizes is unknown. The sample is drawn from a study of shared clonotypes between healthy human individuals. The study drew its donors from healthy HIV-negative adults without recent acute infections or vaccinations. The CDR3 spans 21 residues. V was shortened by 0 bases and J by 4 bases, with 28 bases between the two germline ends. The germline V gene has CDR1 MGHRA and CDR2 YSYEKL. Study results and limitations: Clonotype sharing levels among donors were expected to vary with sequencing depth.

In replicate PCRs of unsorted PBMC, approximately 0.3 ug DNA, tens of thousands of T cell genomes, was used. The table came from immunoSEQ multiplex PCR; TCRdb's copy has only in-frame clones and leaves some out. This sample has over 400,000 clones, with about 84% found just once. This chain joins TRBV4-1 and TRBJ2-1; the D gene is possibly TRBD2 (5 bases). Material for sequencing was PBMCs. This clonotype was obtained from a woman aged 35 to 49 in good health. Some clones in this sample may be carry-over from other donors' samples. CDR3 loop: CASSQDQIGSRVLRSYNEQFF. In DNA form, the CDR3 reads TGCGCCAGCAGCCAAGATCAGATTGGGAGTCGAGTCCTGCGTTCGTACAATGAGCAGTTCTTC.